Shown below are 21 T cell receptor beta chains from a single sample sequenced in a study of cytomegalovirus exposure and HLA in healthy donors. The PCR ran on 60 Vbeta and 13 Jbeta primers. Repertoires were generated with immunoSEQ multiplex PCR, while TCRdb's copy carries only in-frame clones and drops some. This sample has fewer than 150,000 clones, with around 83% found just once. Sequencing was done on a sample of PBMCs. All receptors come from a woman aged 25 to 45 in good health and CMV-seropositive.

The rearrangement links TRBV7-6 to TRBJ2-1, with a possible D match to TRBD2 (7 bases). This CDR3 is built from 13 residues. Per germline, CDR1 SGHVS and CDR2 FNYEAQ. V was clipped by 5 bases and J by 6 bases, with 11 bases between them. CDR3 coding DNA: TGTGCCAGCAGCCGAGGGGGGGGCAATGAGCAGTTCTTC. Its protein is CASSRGGGNEQFF. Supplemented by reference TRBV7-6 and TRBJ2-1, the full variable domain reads GAGVSQSPRYKVTKRGQDVALRCDPISGHVSLYWYRQALGQGPEFLTYFNYEAQQDKSGLPNDRFSAERPEGSISTLTIQRTEQRDSAMYRCASSRGGGNEQFFGPGTRLTVL.

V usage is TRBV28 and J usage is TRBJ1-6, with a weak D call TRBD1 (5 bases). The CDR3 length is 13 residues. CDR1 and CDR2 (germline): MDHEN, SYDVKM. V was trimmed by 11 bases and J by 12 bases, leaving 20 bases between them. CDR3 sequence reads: CAGTGAGFKPLHF. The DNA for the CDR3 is TGTGCCGGCACTGGGGCGGGGTTCAAACCCCTCCACTTT.

The CDR3 region is CASSAWGGNQPQHF. The CDR3, as DNA: TGTGCCAGCAGCGCCTGGGGGGGCAATCAGCCCCAGCATTTT. J is TRBJ1-5 and V is TRBV9; TRBD1 is a possible D gene (5 bases). Per the germline V gene, CDR1 is SGDLS and CDR2 is YYNGEE. This CDR3 is 14 amino acids long. Trimming took 3 bases from V and 2 from J, leaving 9 bases between them.

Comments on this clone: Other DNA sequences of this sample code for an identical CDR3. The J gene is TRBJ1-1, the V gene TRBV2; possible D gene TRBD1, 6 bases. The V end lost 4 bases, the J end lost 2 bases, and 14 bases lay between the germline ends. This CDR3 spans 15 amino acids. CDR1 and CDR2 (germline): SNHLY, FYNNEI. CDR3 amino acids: CASSADSVPNTEAFF. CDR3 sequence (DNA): TGTGCCAGCAGTGCGGACAGTGTTCCTAACACTGAAGCTTTCTTT.

CDR3 bases: TGTGCCAGCAGTTTATGGGCAGGGGGCGCTCATGGCTACACCTTC. It is translated as CASSLWAGGAHGYTF. The gene calls are TRBV28 and TRBJ1-2; 8 bases align to TRBD1. With V trimmed by 0 bases and J by 6 bases, 6 bases remained unmatched. The V gene's germline CDR1 is MDHEN and CDR2 SYDVKM. This CDR3 contains 15 residues.

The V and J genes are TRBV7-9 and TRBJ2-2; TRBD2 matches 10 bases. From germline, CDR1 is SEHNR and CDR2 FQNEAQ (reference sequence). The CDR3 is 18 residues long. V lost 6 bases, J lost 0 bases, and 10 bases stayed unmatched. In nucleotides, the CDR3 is TGTGCCAGCAGACATACCGGGACTAGCGCTCCGAACACCGGGGAGCTGTTTTTT. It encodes CASRHTGTSAPNTGELFF. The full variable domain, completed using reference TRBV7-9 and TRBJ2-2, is DTGVSQNPRHKITKRGQNVTFRCDPISEHNRLYWYRQTLGQGPEFLTYFQNEAQLEKSRLLSDRFSAERPKGSFSTLEIQRTEQGDSAMYLCASRHTGTSAPNTGELFFGEGSRLTVL.

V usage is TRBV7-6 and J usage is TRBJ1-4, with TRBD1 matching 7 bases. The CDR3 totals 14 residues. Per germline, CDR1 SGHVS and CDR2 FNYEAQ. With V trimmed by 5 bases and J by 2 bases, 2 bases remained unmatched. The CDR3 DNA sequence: TGTGCCAGCAGCCCGGACAGGACTAATGAAAAACTGTTTTTT. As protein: CASSPDRTNEKLFF.

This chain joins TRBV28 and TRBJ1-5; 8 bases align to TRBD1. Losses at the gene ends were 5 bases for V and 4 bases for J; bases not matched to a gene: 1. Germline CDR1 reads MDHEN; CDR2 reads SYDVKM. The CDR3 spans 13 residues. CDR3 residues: CASSTGGNQPQHF. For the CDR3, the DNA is TGTGCCAGCAGTACAGGGGGTAATCAGCCCCAGCATTTT.

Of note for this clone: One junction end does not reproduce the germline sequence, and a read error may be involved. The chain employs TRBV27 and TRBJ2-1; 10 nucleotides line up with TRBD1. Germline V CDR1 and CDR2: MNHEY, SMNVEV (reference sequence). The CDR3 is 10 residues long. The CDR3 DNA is TGTGCCAGCACCCCGGGACAGGGGCTCTTC. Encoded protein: CASTPGQGLF.

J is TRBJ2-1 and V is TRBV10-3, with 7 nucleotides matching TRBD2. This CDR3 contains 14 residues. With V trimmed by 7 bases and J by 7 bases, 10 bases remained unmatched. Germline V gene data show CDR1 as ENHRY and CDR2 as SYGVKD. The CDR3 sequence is CAITKSGEGNEQFF. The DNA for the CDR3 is TGTGCCATCACTAAGAGCGGGGAGGGGAATGAGCAGTTCTTC.

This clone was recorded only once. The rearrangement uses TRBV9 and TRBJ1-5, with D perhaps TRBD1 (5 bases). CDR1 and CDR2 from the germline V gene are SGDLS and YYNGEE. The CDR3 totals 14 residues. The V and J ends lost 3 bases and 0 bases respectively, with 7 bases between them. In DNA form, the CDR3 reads TGTGCCAGCAGCGAGGGGCCTAGCAATCAGCCCCAGCATTTT. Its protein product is CASSEGPSNQPQHF.

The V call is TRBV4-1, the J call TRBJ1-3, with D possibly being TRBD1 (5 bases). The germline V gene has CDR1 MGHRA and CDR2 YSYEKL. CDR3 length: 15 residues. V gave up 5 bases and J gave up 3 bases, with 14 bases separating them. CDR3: CASSGGERIGNTIYF. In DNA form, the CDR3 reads TGCGCCAGCAGCGGAGGGGAAAGGATTGGAAACACCATATATTTT.

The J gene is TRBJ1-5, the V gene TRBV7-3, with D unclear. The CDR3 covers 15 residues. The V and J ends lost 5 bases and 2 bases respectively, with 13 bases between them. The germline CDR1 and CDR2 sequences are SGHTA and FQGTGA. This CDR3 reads CASSPGWIGNQPQHF. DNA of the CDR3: TGTGCCAGCAGCCCGGGGTGGATAGGCAATCAGCCCCAGCATTTT.

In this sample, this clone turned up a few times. The CDR3 bases are TGTGCCAGCAGCCCAACTAGCGGGCAAGAGACCCAGTACTTC. It is translated as CASSPTSGQETQYF. The genes are TRBV5-4 and TRBJ2-5, with TRBD2 matching over 9 bases. V was pared by 4 bases and J by 2 bases, with 3 bases of the junction left unmatched. The germline gives CDR1 SGHNT, CDR2 YYREEE (reference sequence). The CDR3 spans 14 residues.

The CDR3 loop is CASTPREAHSYNEQFF. The CDR3 region has the DNA TGTGCCAGCACCCCGCGGGAGGCCCACTCCTACAATGAGCAGTTCTTC. The chain links TRBV28 to TRBJ2-1, with 8 bases that match TRBD2. The germline CDR1 and CDR2 sequences are MDHEN and SYDVKM. This CDR3 has 16 residues. Trimming removed 7 bases from V and 0 bases from J; junction bases left unmatched: 8.

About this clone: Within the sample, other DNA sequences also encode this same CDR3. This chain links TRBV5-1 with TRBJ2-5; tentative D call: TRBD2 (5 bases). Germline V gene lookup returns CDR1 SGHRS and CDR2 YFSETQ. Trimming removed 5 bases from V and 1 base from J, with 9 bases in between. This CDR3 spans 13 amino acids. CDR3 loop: CASSFGVQETQYF. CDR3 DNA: TGCGCCAGCAGTTTCGGGGTCCAAGAGACCCAGTACTTC.

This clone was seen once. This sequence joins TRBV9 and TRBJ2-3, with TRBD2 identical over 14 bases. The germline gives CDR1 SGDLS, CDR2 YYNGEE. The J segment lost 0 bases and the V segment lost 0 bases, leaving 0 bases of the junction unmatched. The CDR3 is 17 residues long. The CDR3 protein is CASSVGLAGGSTDTQYF. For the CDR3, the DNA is TGTGCCAGCAGCGTAGGACTAGCGGGGGGGAGCACAGATACGCAGTATTTT.

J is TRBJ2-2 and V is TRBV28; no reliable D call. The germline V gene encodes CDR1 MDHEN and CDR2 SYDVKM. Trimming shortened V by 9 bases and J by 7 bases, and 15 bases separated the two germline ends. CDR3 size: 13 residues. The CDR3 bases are TGTGCCAGTTTGTTTGGGCCGTACGGGGAGCTGTTTTTT. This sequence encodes CASLFGPYGELFF.

The CDR3, as DNA: TGCGCCAGCAGCCAAGATCCTGGGCAGGGGTACGACGAGCAGTACTTC. As protein: CASSQDPGQGYDEQYF. This chain links TRBV4-1 with TRBJ2-7; a weak D match, TRBD1 (6 bases). Trimming took 0 bases from V and 5 from J, leaving 17 bases between them. The CDR3 is 16 amino acids. Germline V gene lookup returns CDR1 MGHRA and CDR2 YSYEKL.

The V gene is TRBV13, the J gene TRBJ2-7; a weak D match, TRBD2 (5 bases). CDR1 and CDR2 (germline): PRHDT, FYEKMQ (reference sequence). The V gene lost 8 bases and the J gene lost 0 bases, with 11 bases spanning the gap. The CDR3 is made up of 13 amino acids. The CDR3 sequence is CASQRRDSYEQYF. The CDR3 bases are TGTGCCAGCCAACGTCGGGACTCCTACGAGCAGTACTTC.

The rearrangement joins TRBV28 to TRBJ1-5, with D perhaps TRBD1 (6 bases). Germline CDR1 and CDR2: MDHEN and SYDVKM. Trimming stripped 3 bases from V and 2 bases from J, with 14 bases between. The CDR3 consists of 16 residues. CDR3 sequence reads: CASSFLQGGGNQPQHF. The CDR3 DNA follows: TGTGCCAGCAGTTTCCTACAGGGAGGGGGCAATCAGCCCCAGCATTTT.